In its sample, the clone carrying this T cell receptor (beta chain) was seen once. Seattle patients were enrolled while actively infected and followed longitudinally. This record belongs to a study of blood T cell repertoires in COVID-19. Study information: T cells, B-cell-depleted T cells, or PBMCs provided the cDNA or gDNA that served as material.

Germline V gene lookup returns CDR1 SGHVS and CDR2 FQNEAQ. With 5 bases clipped from V and 7 bases from J, the junction kept 13 bases outside the gene matches. The CDR3 is 15 residues long. In the authors' methods: It was from reference gene primer amplification that nucleated cell counts were estimated. Sequencing used immunoSEQ multiplex PCR; TCRdb keeps in-frame clones, though not all of them. V and J calls and clone size are copied from that table; D and trimming were computed from the DNA. This repertoire shows about 92,000 clones, about 83% found once; its top ten account for approximately 20%.

The V call is TRBV7-8, the J call TRBJ1-2, with 7 positions matching TRBD1. This clonotype was obtained from a woman aged 55-69 years with COVID-19, enrolled during active disease. Sequenced sample: peripheral blood. The CDR3 DNA reads as TGTGCCAGCAGCAAAGACAGGGCCACCCTGGGTGGCTACACCTTC. Its translation is CASSKDRATLGGYTF.